The 10 T cell receptor beta chains below all came from one sample that was sequenced in a study of T cell responses to AZD1222 COVID-19 vaccine. Sequencing was performed with immunoSEQ multiplex PCR; in TCRdb, only in-frame clones are kept and a portion is missing. The sample has some 180,000 clones, just over 90% seen once. The sequencing here drew on peripheral blood, taken 28 days after the second dose of the MenACWY control vaccine. Receptors were obtained from an adult who received the MenACWY meningococcal vaccine as a control.

The chain recombines TRBV19 with TRBJ1-1, with 8 bases identical to TRBD1. The CDR3 has 14 residues. Germline CDR1 LNHDA, CDR2 SQIVND (reference sequence). Trimming cost V 5 bases and J 1 base; bases outside gene matches: 3. This CDR3 is CASSVGQANTEAFF. The DNA of the CDR3 is TGTGCCAGTAGTGTGGGACAGGCGAACACTGAAGCTTTCTTT.

The gene calls are TRBV7-2 and TRBJ2-7; the match to TRBD1 covers 7 bases. Germline assignment: CDR1 SGHTA and CDR2 FQGNSA. Trimming took 6 bases from V and 4 from J; bases not matched to a gene: 6. CDR3 length: 13 amino acids. CDR3 sequence reads: CASRTGNMYEQYF. The CDR3 DNA reads as TGTGCCAGCAGGACAGGGAATATGTACGAGCAGTACTTC.

The rearrangement uses TRBV4-2 and TRBJ1-4, with D possibly being TRBD1 (5 bases). The germline V gene encodes CDR1 LGHNA and CDR2 YNFKEQ. This CDR3 has 15 amino acids. Trimming took 0 bases from V and 15 from J, leaving 20 bases between them. The CDR3 loop is CASSQDIAGLSGMFF. DNA for the CDR3: TGTGCCAGCAGCCAAGATATAGCGGGGCTCTCGGGGATGTTTTTT.

This sequence joins TRBV5-1 and TRBJ1-4; TRBD1 matches at 9 bases. CDR1 and CDR2 from the germline V gene are SGHRS and YFSETQ. The junction had 7 bases not matched to a gene; V was cut back by 3 bases and J by 10 bases. This CDR3 has 14 amino acids. CDR3 bases: TGCGCCAGCAGCTCAGACAGGGGGTCACGAAAACTGTTTTTT. Amino acids: CASSSDRGSRKLFF.

The chain couples TRBV11-3 to TRBJ1-1, with 11 bases lining up with TRBD1. V was clipped by 6 bases and J by 11 bases; unmatched bases: 5. Germline CDR1 and CDR2: SGHNT and YENEEA. This CDR3 is built from 12 residues. Written as DNA, the CDR3 is TGTGCCAGCAGTCGGGGACAGGGGGATGCTTTCTTT. Its translation is CASSRGQGDAFF.

This chain joins TRBV7-2 and TRBJ2-5, with 7 bases identical to TRBD2. V lost 2 bases to trimming and J lost 3 bases; unmatched junction nucleotides: 9. Per the germline V gene, CDR1 is SGHTA and CDR2 is FQGNSA. CDR3 size: 16 residues. CDR3 nucleotide sequence: TGTGCCAGCAGCTTACCCGGGACCGCGGGGGAAGAGACCCAGTACTTC. It yields the protein CASSLPGTAGEETQYF.

This clone was found a few times. The junction differs from germline at one of its ends, possibly a read error. The chain links TRBV4-2 to TRBJ1-5; the D gene is possibly TRBD1 (5 bases). The length of the CDR3 is 14 residues. Germline loops: CDR1 LGHNA, CDR2 YNFKEQ. The CDR3: CASSQDQIGTPATF. CDR3 nucleotides: TGTGCCAGCAGCCAAGATCAAATAGGGACCCCGGCAACTTTT.

The rearrangement uses TRBV13 and TRBJ2-3, with 11 bases identical to TRBD2. The CDR3 totals 14 residues. The junction had 3 bases not matched to a gene; V was cut back by 5 bases and J by 5 bases. Germline CDR1 is PRHDT and CDR2 is FYEKMQ (reference sequence). The CDR3: CASSGGLAGDTQYF. CDR3 bases: TGTGCCAGCAGCGGCGGACTAGCGGGAGATACGCAGTATTTT.

This rearrangement joins TRBV11-2 to TRBJ2-3; D uncertain. The CDR3 consists of 11 residues. Germline V gene lookup returns CDR1 SGHAT and CDR2 FQNNGV. V was clipped by 3 bases and J by 5 bases, with 3 bases between them. The CDR3 sequence: CASSFRDTQYF. The CDR3, as DNA: TGTGCCAGCAGCTTCCGAGATACGCAGTATTTT.

The chain joins TRBV19 to TRBJ1-5, with D unclear. This CDR3 has 13 amino acids. The germline V gene has CDR1 LNHDA and CDR2 SQIVND (reference sequence). Between the trimmed V and J ends, which lost 1 base and 9 bases, there was a span of 10 bases. CDR3 coding DNA: TGTGCCAGTAGTATAGGGCAAGTGCCGCCCCAGCATTTT. It codes for CASSIGQVPPQHF.